The 8 T cell receptor beta chains in this list originate from one sample, sequenced in a study of monozygotic twins with inflammatory bowel disease. One entry per CDR3 protein, without DNA, is what TCRdb gives after re-calling the 5' RACE reads. The repertoire table contains 300,000 to 400,000 distinct CDR3 sequences. Sequenced material: blood. Receptors originate from a human donor with ulcerative colitis or Crohn's disease, or a healthy co-twin of an affected twin (not recorded which).

The V call is TRBV5-1, the J call TRBJ2-1; the D call of TRBD2 rests on TCRdb alone, since no DNA is present to check it. Germline CDR1 reads SGHRS; CDR2 reads YFSETQ. The CDR3 contains 15 residues. CDR3 sequence: CASSLGLAGYNEQFF.

This chain links TRBV4-3 with TRBJ2-1; TCRdb's D call, TRBD2, is unchecked because there is no DNA. There are 17 residues in the CDR3. Germline CDR1 is LGHNA and CDR2 is YSLEER. CDR3 protein: CASYVTSGGPQGNEQFF.

The chain carries TRBV7-2 and TRBJ1-1; the D call of TRBD1 rests on TCRdb alone, since no DNA is present to check it. Germline CDR1 is SGHTA and CDR2 is FQGNSA. The CDR3 length is 15 residues. The chain's CDR3 is CASSPRSGGGTEALF.

This chain connects TRBV15 to TRBJ1-1. This CDR3 has 14 residues. Germline V gene data show CDR1 as LNHNV and CDR2 as YYDKDF (reference sequence). The CDR3 sequence: CATSVGGGFTEAFF. The entire variable domain, with the rest obtained from reference TRBV15 and TRBJ1-1, is as follows: DAMVIQNPRYQVTQFGKPVTLSCSQTLNHNVMYWYQQKSSQAPKLLFHYYDKDFNNEADTPDNFQSRRPNTSFCFLDIRSPGLGDTAMYLCATSVGGGFTEAFFGQGTRLTVV.

This rearrangement joins TRBV7-9 to TRBJ2-5; TCRdb outputs TRBD2, but without DNA this stays unchecked. CDR1 and CDR2 (germline): SEHNR, FQNEAQ (reference sequence). The CDR3 runs to 15 residues. CDR3 in amino acids: CASSLRAAVGETQYF.

This chain joins TRBV5-1 and TRBJ1-1; TCRdb's assignment of TRBD1 cannot be checked, as there is no DNA. Germline V gene sequence: CDR1 SGHRS, CDR2 YFSETQ. The CDR3 totals 14 residues. This chain's CDR3 is CASSLIQGNTEAFF.

The chain employs TRBV30 and TRBJ2-7; the D call from TCRdb, TRBD1, cannot be confirmed without DNA. The CDR3 loop spans 14 amino acids. CDR1 and CDR2 (germline): GTSNPN, SVGIG (reference sequence). The CDR3 loop reads CAWSTGQGNYEQYF.

The gene calls are TRBV5-1 and TRBJ2-5. Germline CDR1 reads SGHRS; CDR2 reads YFSETQ. This CDR3 is 13 amino acids long. The CDR3: CASQTQGTETQYF.